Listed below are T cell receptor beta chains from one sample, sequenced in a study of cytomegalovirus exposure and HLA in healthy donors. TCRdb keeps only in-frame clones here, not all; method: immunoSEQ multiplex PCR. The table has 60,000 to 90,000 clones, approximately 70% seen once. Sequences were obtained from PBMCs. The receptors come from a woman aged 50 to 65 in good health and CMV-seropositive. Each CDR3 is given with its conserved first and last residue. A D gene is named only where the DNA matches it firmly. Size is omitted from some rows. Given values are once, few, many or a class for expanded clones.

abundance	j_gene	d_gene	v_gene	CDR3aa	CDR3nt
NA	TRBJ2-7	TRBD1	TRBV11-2	CASSPEARGQGSYTQYF	TGTGCCAGCAGCCCGGAAGCTCGGGGACAGGGGTCCTACACGCAGTACTTC
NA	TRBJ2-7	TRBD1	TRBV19	CASDPGQSSSYEQYF	TGTGCCAGTGACCCGGGACAGTCGAGCTCCTACGAGCAGTACTTC
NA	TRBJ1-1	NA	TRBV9	CASSAGHSGTEAFF	TGTGCCAGCAGCGCCGGACATTCGGGCACTGAAGCTTTCTTT
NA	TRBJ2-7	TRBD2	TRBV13	CASSTTVGLAGGEEQYF	TGTGCCAGCAGCACAACCGTGGGGCTAGCGGGAGGTGAGGAGCAGTACTTC
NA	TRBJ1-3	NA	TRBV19	CASSIFRTEGNTIYF	TGTGCCAGTAGTATTTTTCGTACGGAGGGAAACACCATATATTTT
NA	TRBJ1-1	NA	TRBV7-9	CASSLDSTNTEAFF	TGTGCCAGCAGCTTAGACAGCACGAACACTGAAGCTTTCTTT
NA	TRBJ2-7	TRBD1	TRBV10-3	CAIQGQGAVYEQYF	TGTGCCATCCAAGGACAGGGCGCCGTCTACGAGCAGTACTTC
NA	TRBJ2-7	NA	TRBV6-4	CASSEEGGDEQYF	TGTGCCAGCAGCGAAGAGGGGGGGGACGAGCAGTACTTC
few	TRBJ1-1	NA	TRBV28	CASSPIPGQNTEAFF	TGTGCCAGCAGTCCGATCCCGGGACAGAACACTGAAGCTTTCTTT
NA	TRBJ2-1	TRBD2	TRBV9	CASSVVGGAGEQFF	TGTGCCAGCAGCGTAGTCGGGGGGGCCGGTGAGCAGTTCTTC
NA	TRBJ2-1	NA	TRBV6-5	CASRLVSEQFF	TGTGCCAGCAGACTAGTAAGTGAGCAGTTCTTC
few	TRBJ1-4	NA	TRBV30	CAGGGEKLFF	TGTGCCGGGGGGGGTGAAAAACTGTTTTTT
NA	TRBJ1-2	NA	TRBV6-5	CASSLANTGIYGYTF	TGTGCCAGCAGCCTTGCGAATACAGGGATCTATGGCTACACCTTC
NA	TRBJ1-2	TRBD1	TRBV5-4	CASRFLQGANYGYTF	TGTGCCAGCAGGTTCTTACAGGGGGCCAACTATGGCTACACCTTC
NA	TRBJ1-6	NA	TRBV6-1	CASSPRQTQNSPLHF	TGTGCCAGCAGCCCACGACAGACACAGAATTCACCCCTCCACTTT
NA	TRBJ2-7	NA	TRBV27	CASRGQSSYEQYF	TGTGCCAGCAGAGGACAAAGCTCCTACGAGCAGTACTTC
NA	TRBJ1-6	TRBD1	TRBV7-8	CASSLVGQGEGSPLHF	TGTGCCAGCAGCTTAGTAGGACAGGGTGAGGGTTCACCCCTCCACTTT
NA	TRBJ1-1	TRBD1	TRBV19	CASSNSGQAEAFF	TGTGCCAGTAGTAATTCCGGACAGGCTGAAGCTTTCTTT
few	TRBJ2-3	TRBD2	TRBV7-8	CASSPTSGVITDTQYF	TGTGCCAGCAGCCCCACTAGCGGGGTTATCACAGATACGCAGTATTTT
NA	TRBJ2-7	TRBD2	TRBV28	CASRRREDSYEQYF	TGTGCCAGCAGGAGGCGGGAGGACTCCTACGAGCAGTACTTC
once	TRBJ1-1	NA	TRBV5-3	CARVLDGGSVVTEAFF	TGTGCCAGAGTACTGGACGGGGGATCAGTAGTCACTGAAGCTTTCTTT
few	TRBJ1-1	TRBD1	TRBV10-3	CAISGQGDTEAFF	TGTGCCATCAGTGGACAGGGGGACACTGAAGCTTTCTTT
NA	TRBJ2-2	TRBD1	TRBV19	CASGADRGRANTGELFF	TGTGCCAGTGGTGCGGACAGGGGGCGGGCGAACACCGGGGAGCTGTTTTTT
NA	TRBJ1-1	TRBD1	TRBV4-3	CAGSQRTGAARTEAFF	TGCGCCGGCAGCCAACGAACAGGGGCGGCTCGCACTGAAGCTTTCTTT
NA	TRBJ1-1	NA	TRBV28	CASSLPGGPEAFF	TGTGCCAGCAGTTTGCCGGGGGGCCCTGAAGCTTTCTTT
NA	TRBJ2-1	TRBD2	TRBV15	CATSRPTSGEQFF	TGTGCCACCAGCAGACCGACTAGCGGTGAGCAGTTCTTC
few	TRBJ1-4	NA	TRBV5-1	CASSSDSLNEKLFF	TGCGCCAGCAGCTCCGACAGCCTGAATGAAAAACTGTTTTTT
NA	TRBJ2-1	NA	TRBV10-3	CAISSLARSNEQFF	TGTGCCATCAGTTCACTAGCACGGTCCAATGAGCAGTTCTTC
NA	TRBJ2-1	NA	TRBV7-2	CASSWRDGSNEQFF	TGTGCCAGCAGCTGGCGGGACGGATCCAATGAGCAGTTCTTC
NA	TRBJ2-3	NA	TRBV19	CASALWGDTQYF	TGTGCCAGTGCCCTTTGGGGCGATACGCAGTATTTT
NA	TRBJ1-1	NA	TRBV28	CATEDWGAAGRSSEAFF	TGTGCCACCGAAGACTGGGGTGCTGCAGGGAGGTCCTCTGAAGCTTTCTTT
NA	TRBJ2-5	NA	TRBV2	CARRLENSETQYF	TGTGCCAGGAGACTAGAAAACAGTGAGACCCAGTACTTC
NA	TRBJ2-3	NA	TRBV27	CASSSGDVTKDTQYF	TGTGCCAGCAGCTCAGGGGACGTGACTAAAGATACGCAGTATTTT
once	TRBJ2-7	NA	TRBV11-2	CASSLLATPYEQYF	TGTGCCAGCAGCTTACTAGCGACTCCCTACGAGCAGTACTTC
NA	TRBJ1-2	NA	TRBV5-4	CASSPDTNYGYTF	TGTGCCAGCAGTCCGGACACGAACTATGGCTACACCTTC
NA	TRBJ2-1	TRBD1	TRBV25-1	CASSEYRGDSLYNEQFF	TGTGCCAGCAGTGAATATAGAGGGGACAGCTTATACAATGAGCAGTTCTTC